This T cell receptor (beta chain) was obtained from a study of OX40 agonist ivuxolimab in advanced cancers. Study details: Administration of intravenous ivuxolimab to patients occurred every 2 weeks at 0.01 to 10 mg/kg.

Here immunoSEQ multiplex PCR was the method, and the copy in TCRdb shows in-frame clones only, minus some. The sample includes 95,000 to 120,000 clones, more than 85% of them seen just once. Study-wide findings and caveats: The 0.1-3.0 mg/kg partial responders had among the lowest clonal expansion. Among the nonresponders, some also had low normalized T-cell clonal expansion.

About this clone itself: Its target is unknown.

The germline gives CDR1 MNHNY, CDR2 SVGAGI (reference sequence). This CDR3 spans 13 amino acids. Between the trimmed V and J ends, which lost 6 bases and 3 bases, there was a span of 11 bases. The chain couples TRBV6-6 to TRBJ1-1; D unclear. This sequence originates from an adult with an advanced solid tumor such as melanoma, head and neck, liver or kidney cancer. The source was CD4+ or CD8+ T cells sorted from blood, collected in a trial of the OX40 agonist ivuxolimab. The CDR3 bases are TGTGCCAGCAGACTACGGGGAGACACTGAAGCTTTCTTT. It specifies CASRLRGDTEAFF.